The rows below give T cell receptor beta chains drawn from one sample of a study of cytomegalovirus exposure and HLA in healthy donors. Only in-frame clones appear in the TCRdb table, and some are missing; sequencing was by immunoSEQ multiplex PCR. The sample shows roughly 100,000 clones, over 70% of them seen only once. Sequencing was performed on PBMCs. All receptors come from a woman in her thirties or forties in good health and CMV-seropositive. Each CDR3 is given without its conserved first and last residue.

j_gene: TRBJ2-5
v_gene: TRBV2
CDR3aa: ASSVMGGQETQY

j_gene: TRBJ2-1
v_gene: TRBV7-2
CDR3aa: ASTGLAGSYDEQF

j_gene: TRBJ1-2
v_gene: TRBV28
CDR3aa: ASRGTGPDRNYGYT

j_gene: TRBJ1-1
v_gene: TRBV6-4
CDR3aa: ASRNSNRNTEAF

j_gene: TRBJ2-7
v_gene: TRBV12-5
CDR3aa: ASGQPPGREGSYEQY

j_gene: TRBJ1-1
v_gene: TRBV27
CDR3aa: ASRFRGSMNTEAF

j_gene: TRBJ2-7
v_gene: TRBV5-1
CDR3aa: ASSLASGVVYEQY

j_gene: TRBJ1-1
v_gene: TRBV27
CDR3aa: ASSPLPGLHVAAF

j_gene: TRBJ2-1
v_gene: TRBV19
CDR3aa: ASSIGTAYNEQF

j_gene: TRBJ1-5
v_gene: TRBV18
CDR3aa: ASSPDGRAIYSNQPQH

j_gene: TRBJ2-1
v_gene: TRBV4-1
CDR3aa: ASSQTRIKRTYNEQF

j_gene: TRBJ2-5
v_gene: TRBV5-1
CDR3aa: ASSSPPGASRTQY

j_gene: TRBJ2-5
v_gene: TRBV11-2
CDR3aa: ASSLSPQGGETQY

j_gene: TRBJ2-1
v_gene: TRBV4-2
CDR3aa: ASSQGTRLAGGPFPYNEQF

j_gene: TRBJ2-7
v_gene: TRBV5-6
CDR3aa: ASSLIGEQY

j_gene: TRBJ2-7
v_gene: TRBV5-4
CDR3aa: ASSLVAGGLYEQY

j_gene: TRBJ1-2
v_gene: TRBV6-1
CDR3aa: ASSEDRVFMSLRYT

j_gene: .
v_gene: TRBV5-1
CDR3aa: ASSLRPVDRDAYEQY

j_gene: TRBJ2-7
v_gene: TRBV7-2
CDR3aa: ASSLEAGVTYEQY

j_gene: TRBJ2-5
v_gene: TRBV4-3
CDR3aa: ASSQDTTSGVPTRETQY

j_gene: TRBJ1-4
v_gene: TRBV2
CDR3aa: ASSEFSRTGGF

j_gene: TRBJ2-5
v_gene: TRBV18
CDR3aa: ASSPRPETQY

j_gene: TRBJ1-6
v_gene: TRBV7-8
CDR3aa: ASSGGPQRSSPLH

j_gene: TRBJ2-7
v_gene: TRBV7-6
CDR3aa: ASSLADRVHEQY

j_gene: TRBJ1-2
v_gene: TRBV28
CDR3aa: ASSRTLLSGYGYT

j_gene: TRBJ1-6
v_gene: TRBV7-9
CDR3aa: ASSLTVDGGSPLH

j_gene: .
v_gene: TRBV7-6
CDR3aa: ASSSGQGRAYEQY